This entry concerns a single T cell receptor (beta chain). Vbeta (60) and Jbeta (13) primers were used in the PCR. TCRdb keeps only in-frame clones here, not all; method: immunoSEQ multiplex PCR. The table records about 110,000 clones, more than 75% of them present only once. CDR3 length: 15 amino acids. The germline CDR1 and CDR2 sequences are GTSNPN and SVGIG (reference sequence). V was clipped by 0 bases and J by 2 bases; unmatched bases: 6. The record originates from a study of cytomegalovirus exposure and HLA in healthy donors. Sample: PBMCs. This clonotype originated in a man younger than 45 in good health and CMV-seropositive. V gene TRBV30 combines with J gene TRBJ2-7, with 8 bases identical to TRBD1. CDR3 residues: CAWSVPGTGPYEQYF. CDR3 nucleotides: TGTGCCTGGAGTGTACCCGGGACAGGTCCCTACGAGCAGTACTTC.